This entry concerns a single TCR beta chain. Only in-frame clones appear in the TCRdb table, and some are missing; sequencing was by immunoSEQ multiplex PCR. Of fewer than 1 million clones listed, roughly 96% are singletons. The data stem from a study of shared clonotypes between healthy human individuals. The naive CD8 fraction comprised CD45RO-negative cells positively selected for CCR7 and excluded terminally differentiated effector memory CD45RA+ cells. The receptor was derived from a man between 25 and 39 years old in good health. Sequencing used naive CD8+ T cells sorted from blood.

The CDR3 DNA reads as TGCGCCAGCAGCCAAGATTTTCGGGGAGCCATCGAGCAGTTCTTC. Protein: CASSQDFRGAIEQFF. This sequence joins TRBV4-3 and TRBJ2-1; D possibly corresponds to TRBD2 (5 bases). Trimming pared 0 bases from V and 10 bases from J, leaving 16 bases between. The V gene's germline CDR1 is LGHNA and CDR2 YSLEER. The CDR3 totals 15 residues.